The 22 T cell receptor beta chains reported below all come from one sample, sequenced in a study of CD8+CD57+ T cells in acquired aplastic anemia. Patients chosen for sequencing had CD8+CD57+ cells that had expanded, as shown by flow cytometry. Researchers used genomic DNA as the template to profile TCR beta VDJ and CDR3. TCRdb recomputed calls from the reads with MiXCR, one row per CDR3 protein. The repertoire has around 430,000 distinct CDR3 sequences, around 30% of them found once; the top ten carry about 0.8%. Material: sorted CD4+, CD8+, or CD8+CD57+ T cells (not recorded which) from PBMCs. The receptors come from a human donor with aplastic anemia.

This clonotype was detected ten times or more. The chain carries TRBV7-8 and TRBJ1-1; D not resolved. Germline V gives CDR1 SGHVS, CDR2 FQNEAQ. The V end was cut by 2 bases, the J end by 7 bases, with 5 bases between. This CDR3 spans 11 amino acids. This CDR3 reads CASSLQSEAFF. CDR3 DNA: TGTGCCAGCAGCTTACAAAGTGAAGCTTTCTTT.

This clonotype was recorded many times. V is TRBV4-2 and J is TRBJ2-7; TRBD1 matches at 8 bases. The trim removed 0 bases at V and 5 bases at J, leaving 12 bases unmatched. The CDR3 runs 17 residues. Germline V gives CDR1 LGHNA, CDR2 YNFKEQ. CDR3 protein: CASSQEADRGRRHEQYF. For the CDR3, the DNA is TGTGCCAGCAGCCAAGAAGCCGACAGGGGAAGGAGGCACGAGCAGTACTTC.

This clonotype was seen ten or more times. The gene calls are TRBV4-3 and TRBJ1-2; D might be TRBD1 (6 bases). The CDR3 runs to 14 residues. Germline CDR1 LGHNA, CDR2 YSLEER. The germline V and J ends were trimmed by 0 bases and 8 bases, with 13 bases remaining between them. The CDR3 protein is CASSQETGRMGYTF. The CDR3, as DNA: TGCGCCAGCAGCCAAGAAACAGGGCGGATGGGCTACACCTTC.

This chain connects TRBV6-4 to TRBJ1-2; 7 positions agree with TRBD1. Losses at the gene ends were 5 bases for V and 7 bases for J; bases not matched to a gene: 7. Germline CDR1 is MRHNA and CDR2 is SNTAGT. The CDR3 has 13 residues. This CDR3 reads CASSFDRVSGYTF. The CDR3 region has the DNA TGTGCCAGCAGTTTTGACAGGGTCTCTGGCTACACCTTC.

The chain uses TRBV11-1 and TRBJ2-2; TRBD1 or TRBD2 may be the D gene (5 bases each). V was shortened by 1 base and J by 6 bases, with 27 bases between the two germline ends. The CDR3 totals 20 residues. Germline V gene sequence: CDR1 SGHAT, CDR2 FQDESV (reference sequence). The chain's CDR3 is CASSLVRDDFQTFRSGELFF. The CDR3 DNA reads as TGTGCCAGCAGCTTAGTACGGGACGACTTTCAAACCTTTCGGTCCGGGGAGCTGTTTTTT.

Many counts were recorded for this clonotype. The chain is built from TRBV20-1 and TRBJ1-5, with a possible D match to TRBD1 (5 bases). Trimming cost V 6 bases and J 7 bases, with 13 bases left between them. Germline values: CDR1 DFQATT, CDR2 SNEGSKA (reference sequence). The CDR3 consists of 12 residues. This CDR3 reads CSALTGGQPQHF. The DNA of the CDR3 is TGCAGTGCCCTCACGGGGGGACAGCCCCAGCATTTT.

The chain is built from TRBV29-1 and TRBJ1-1, with TRBD1 as a possible D gene (5 bases). V was cut by 7 bases and J by 3 bases, with 18 bases left in between. Germline-derived CDR1 and CDR2 are SQVTM and ANQGSEA. The CDR3 has 14 amino acids. The DNA for the CDR3 is TGCAGCGCCCATTCACAGGCTCCCGACACTGAAGCTTTCTTT. Amino acid sequence: CSAHSQAPDTEAFF.

This clonotype was seen at least ten times. The chain joins TRBV9 to TRBJ2-5, with 7 bases that match TRBD1. The germline V gene has CDR1 SGDLS and CDR2 YYNGEE. V lost 0 bases to trimming and J lost 0 bases; unmatched junction nucleotides: 2. The CDR3 has 15 residues. CDR3 sequence reads: CASSVAGTDQETQYF. The DNA for the CDR3 is TGTGCCAGCAGCGTAGCGGGGACAGACCAAGAGACCCAGTACTTC.

This rearrangement joins TRBV27 to TRBJ1-2, with TRBD1 matching 9 bases. Germline-derived CDR1 and CDR2 are MNHEY and SMNVEV (reference sequence). CDR3 length equals 13 residues. J lost 7 bases, V lost 6 bases, and 6 bases had no gene match. This chain's CDR3 is CASRRQGVSGYTF. The CDR3 DNA reads as TGTGCCAGCAGGCGACAGGGGGTGAGTGGCTACACCTTC.

This clonotype was picked up many times. The gene calls are TRBV9 and TRBJ2-7; D remains unclear. Germline assignment: CDR1 SGDLS and CDR2 YYNGEE. The CDR3 is 14 amino acids. V was shortened by 0 bases and J by 2 bases, with 9 bases between the two germline ends. The CDR3 sequence: CASSVGSGPYEQYF. In DNA form, the CDR3 reads TGTGCCAGCAGCGTAGGTTCAGGCCCCTACGAGCAGTACTTC.

This clonotype was detected a few times. The junction departs from germline at one end; a sequencing error may be responsible. The rearrangement joins TRBV24-1 to TRBJ1-5; TRBD1 is a possible D gene (6 bases). The CDR3 covers 13 residues. In germline, CDR1 is KGHDR, CDR2 SFDVKD. CDR3 amino acids: CASRQVNNRPQHF. The CDR3, as DNA: TGTGCCAGCAGACAGGTAAACAATCGGCCCCAGCATTTT.

A note on this clonotype: A read error may be the cause here, since a much bigger clone is one base away. The chain carries TRBV7-3 and TRBJ1-6; no definite D call. CDR1 and CDR2 (germline): SGHTA, FQGTGA. Trimming removed 6 bases at V and 5 bases at J, with 11 bases between. This CDR3 spans 14 amino acids. CDR3 bases: TGTGCCAGCAGTATTACGGAACATAATTCACCCCTCCACTTT. The encoded protein is CASSITEHNSPLHF.

This chain uses TRBV19 with TRBJ1-2, with D perhaps TRBD1 (6 bases). V was clipped by 5 bases and J by 9 bases, with 10 bases between them. Germline V CDR1 and CDR2: LNHDA, SQIVND (reference sequence). The CDR3 runs to 11 residues. The CDR3 here is CASSDQGSYTF. CDR3 DNA sequence: TGTGCCAGTAGTGACCAGGGGAGCTACACCTTC.

In its sample, this clonotype was seen once. The chain carries TRBV24-1 and TRBJ1-5; D ambiguous. CDR3 length: 16 amino acids. V lost 7 bases and J 0 bases, leaving 15 bases between the germline ends. Per the germline V gene, CDR1 is KGHDR and CDR2 is SFDVKD. The CDR3 DNA reads as TGTGCCACCAGCGTAGTTGGAGTAAATAGCAATCAGCCCCAGCATTTT. It yields the protein CATSVVGVNSNQPQHF.

A remark on this clonotype: The germline gene is not matched at one end of the junction; a read error may be the cause. V and J are TRBV7-2 and TRBJ1-5, with 7 bases aligning to TRBD1. The CDR3 length is 14 residues. Germline lookup yields CDR1 SGHTA and CDR2 FQGNSA. The CDR3 DNA sequence: TGTGCCAGCAGCCGGGACAGCTCAAATCCGCCCCAGCATTTT. Translating gives CASSRDSSNPPQHF.

This chain uses TRBV19 with TRBJ1-5; 7 bases fit TRBD1. Per the germline V gene, CDR1 is LNHDA and CDR2 is SQIVND (reference sequence). This CDR3 has 18 residues. J lost 4 bases, V lost 9 bases, and 21 bases had no gene match. The CDR3 spells CASSYPDRRAEVNQPQHF. The CDR3 DNA sequence: TGTGCCAGCAGTTACCCGGACAGGAGGGCAGAGGTAAATCAGCCCCAGCATTTT.

This clonotype was detected only a few times. The rearrangement uses TRBV7-2 and TRBJ2-7; TRBD1 matches at 7 bases. Germline V gives CDR1 SGHTA, CDR2 FQGNSA. The CDR3 runs to 13 residues. J lost 4 bases, V lost 7 bases, and 7 bases had no gene match. The chain's CDR3 is CASTGTDRYEQYF. In nucleotides, the CDR3 is TGTGCCAGCACCGGGACAGACCGTTACGAGCAGTACTTC. Based on the CDR3 plus reference TRBV7-2 and TRBJ2-7, the full variable domain is GAGVSQSPSNKVTEKGKDVELRCDPISGHTALYWYRQSLGQGLEFLIYFQGNSAPDKSGLPSDRFSAERTGGSVSTLTIQRTQQEDSAVYLCASTGTDRYEQYFGPGTRLTVT.

This clonotype was seen more than once but under ten times. The V call is TRBV3-1, the J call TRBJ2-7; 8 bases match TRBD1. Germline-derived CDR1 and CDR2 are LGHDT and YNNKEL (reference sequence). This CDR3 has 16 amino acids. V lost 1 base and J lost 7; bases outside the gene matches: 12. CDR3: CASSQGGAGGEGEQYF. The CDR3 DNA reads as TGTGCCAGCAGCCAAGGGGGGGCAGGGGGCGAAGGAGAGCAGTACTTC.

The chain uses TRBV20-1 and TRBJ2-1; 8 nucleotides agree with TRBD2. The germline gives CDR1 DFQATT, CDR2 SNEGSKA (reference sequence). The CDR3 is 13 amino acids. V shed 1 base, J shed 6 bases, and the junction held 2 bases outside the gene matches. The CDR3 sequence is CSARAGGSNEQFF. Here the CDR3 DNA reads TGCAGTGCTAGAGCGGGGGGGTCCAATGAGCAGTTCTTC.

This clonotype appeared a few times. The chain uses TRBV19 and TRBJ2-7, with unresolved D. CDR1 and CDR2 from the germline V gene are LNHDA and SQIVND (reference sequence). V lost 9 bases and J 3 bases, leaving 15 bases between the germline ends. The CDR3 covers 13 residues. CDR3 in amino acids: CASTIARNYEQYF. The DNA for the CDR3 is TGTGCCAGCACTATTGCGAGGAACTACGAGCAGTACTTC.

This clonotype appeared a few times. V usage is TRBV7-2 and J usage is TRBJ1-6, with 9 bases that match TRBD1. From germline, CDR1 is SGHTA and CDR2 FQGNSA. The ends lost 5 bases at V and 7 bases at J; junction bases unmatched: 6. The CDR3 has 15 residues. The CDR3 DNA sequence: TGTGCCAGCAGCCCAGACAGGGGGTACAATTCACCCCTCCACTTT. Its translation: CASSPDRGYNSPLHF.

Details on this clonotype: The conserved closing phenylalanine or tryptophan is absent in this CDR3, likely reflecting a read error. The limits of the CDR3 on the DNA are not certain, so only TCRdb's listed CDR3 is given. The chain links TRBV14 to TRBJ2-7; no check of the table's D call, TRBD2, against the DNA was made. From germline, CDR1 is SGHDN and CDR2 FVKESK. The CDR3 has 13 amino acids, counting both end residues. This chain's CDR3 is CASSQGNGEKRYL.